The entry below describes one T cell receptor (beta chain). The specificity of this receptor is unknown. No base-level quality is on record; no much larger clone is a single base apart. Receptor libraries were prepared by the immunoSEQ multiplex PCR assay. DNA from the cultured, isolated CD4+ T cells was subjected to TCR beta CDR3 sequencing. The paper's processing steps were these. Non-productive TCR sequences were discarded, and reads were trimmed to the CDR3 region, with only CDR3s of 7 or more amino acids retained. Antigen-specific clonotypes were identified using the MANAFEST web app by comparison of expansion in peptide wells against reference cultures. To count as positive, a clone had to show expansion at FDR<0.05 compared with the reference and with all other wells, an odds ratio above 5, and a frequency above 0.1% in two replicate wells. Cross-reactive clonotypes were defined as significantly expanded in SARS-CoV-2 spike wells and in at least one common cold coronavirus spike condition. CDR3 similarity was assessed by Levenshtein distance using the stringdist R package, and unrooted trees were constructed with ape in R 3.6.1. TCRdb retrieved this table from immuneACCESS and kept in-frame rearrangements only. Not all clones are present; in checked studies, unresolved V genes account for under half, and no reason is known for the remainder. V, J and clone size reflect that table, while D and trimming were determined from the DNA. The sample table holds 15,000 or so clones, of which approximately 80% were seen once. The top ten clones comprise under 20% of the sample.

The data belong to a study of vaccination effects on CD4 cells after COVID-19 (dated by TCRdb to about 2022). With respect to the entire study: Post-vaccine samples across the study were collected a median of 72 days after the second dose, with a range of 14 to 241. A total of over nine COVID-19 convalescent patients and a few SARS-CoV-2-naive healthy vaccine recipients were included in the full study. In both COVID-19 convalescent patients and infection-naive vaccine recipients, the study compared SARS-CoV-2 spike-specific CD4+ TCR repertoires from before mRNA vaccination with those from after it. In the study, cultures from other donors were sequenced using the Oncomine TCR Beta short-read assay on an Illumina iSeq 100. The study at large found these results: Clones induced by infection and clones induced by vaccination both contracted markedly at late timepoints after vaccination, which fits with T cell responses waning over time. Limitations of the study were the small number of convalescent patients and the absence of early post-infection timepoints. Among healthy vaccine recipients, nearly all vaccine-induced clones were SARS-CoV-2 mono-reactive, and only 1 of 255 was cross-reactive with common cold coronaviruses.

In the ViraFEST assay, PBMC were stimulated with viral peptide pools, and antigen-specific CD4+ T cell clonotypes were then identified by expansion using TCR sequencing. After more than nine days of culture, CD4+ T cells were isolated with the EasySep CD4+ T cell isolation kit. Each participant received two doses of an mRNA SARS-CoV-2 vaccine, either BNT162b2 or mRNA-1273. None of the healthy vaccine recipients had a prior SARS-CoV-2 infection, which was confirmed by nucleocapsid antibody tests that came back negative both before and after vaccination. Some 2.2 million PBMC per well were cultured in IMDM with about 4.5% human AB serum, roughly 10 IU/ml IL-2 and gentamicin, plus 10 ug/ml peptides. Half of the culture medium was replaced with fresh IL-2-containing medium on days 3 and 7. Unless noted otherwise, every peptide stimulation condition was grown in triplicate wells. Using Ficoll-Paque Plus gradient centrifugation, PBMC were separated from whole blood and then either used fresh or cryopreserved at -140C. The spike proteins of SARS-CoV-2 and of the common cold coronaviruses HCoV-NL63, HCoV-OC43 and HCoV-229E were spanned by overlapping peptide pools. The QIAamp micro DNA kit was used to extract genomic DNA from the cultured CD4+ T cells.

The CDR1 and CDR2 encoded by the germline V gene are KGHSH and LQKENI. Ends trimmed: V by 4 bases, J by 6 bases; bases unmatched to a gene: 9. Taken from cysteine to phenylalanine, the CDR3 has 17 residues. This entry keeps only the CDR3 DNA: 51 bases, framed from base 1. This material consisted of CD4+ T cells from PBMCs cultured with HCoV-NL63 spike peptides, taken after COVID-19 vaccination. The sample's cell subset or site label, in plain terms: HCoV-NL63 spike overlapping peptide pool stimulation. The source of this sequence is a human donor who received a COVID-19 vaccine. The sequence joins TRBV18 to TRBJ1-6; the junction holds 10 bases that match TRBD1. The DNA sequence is TGTGCCAGCTCACTCCGTAAGACAGGGGGCTTTAATTCACCCCTCCACTTT. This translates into CASSLRKTGGFNSPLHF.